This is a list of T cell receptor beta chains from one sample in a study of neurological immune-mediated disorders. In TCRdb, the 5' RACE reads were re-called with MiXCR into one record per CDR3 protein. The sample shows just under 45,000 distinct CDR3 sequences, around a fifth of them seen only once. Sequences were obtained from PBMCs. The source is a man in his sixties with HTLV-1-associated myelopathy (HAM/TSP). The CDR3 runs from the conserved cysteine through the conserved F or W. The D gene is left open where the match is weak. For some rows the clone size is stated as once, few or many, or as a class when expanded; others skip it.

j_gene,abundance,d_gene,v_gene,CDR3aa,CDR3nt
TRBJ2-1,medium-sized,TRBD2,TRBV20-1,CSARDGGWRRENLYEQFF,TGCAGTGCTAGAGATGGGGGATGGAGGCGGGAGAATCTGTATGAGCAGTTCTTC
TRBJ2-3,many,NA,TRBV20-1,CSPYTDTQYF,TGCAGCCCCTACACAGATACGCAGTATTTT
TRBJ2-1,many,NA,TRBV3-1,CASSQGASSYNEQFF,TGTGCCAGCAGCCAAGGGGCTAGCTCCTACAATGAGCAGTTCTTC
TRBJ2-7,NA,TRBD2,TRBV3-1,CASSWTRRSSEQYF,TGTGCCAGCAGCTGGACTAGAAGGAGCTCCGAGCAGTACTTC
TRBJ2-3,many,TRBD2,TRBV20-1,CSASQLAGGDTQYF,TGCAGTGCTAGCCAACTAGCGGGAGGAGATACGCAGTATTTT
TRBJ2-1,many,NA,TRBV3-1,CASSQSGTPPNEQFF,TGTGCCAGCAGCCAATCCGGGACTCCTCCTAATGAGCAGTTCTTC
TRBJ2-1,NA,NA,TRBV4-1,CASSQVEGRQDPQYEQFF,TGCGCCAGCAGCCAAGTAGAAGGCAGACAGGACCCCCAGTATGAGCAGTTCTTC
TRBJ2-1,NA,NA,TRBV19,CASSIRRVPYNEQFF,TGTGCCAGTAGTATACGTAGGGTTCCCTACAATGAGCAGTTCTTC
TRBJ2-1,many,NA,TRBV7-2,CASSLSGTRYNEQFF,TGTGCCAGCAGCTTATCCGGGACCCGGTACAATGAGCAGTTCTTC
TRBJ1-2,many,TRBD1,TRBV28,CASSTNRGNYGYTF,TGTGCCAGCAGCACAAACAGGGGTAACTATGGCTACACCTTC
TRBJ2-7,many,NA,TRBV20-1,CSARDPLAGNSYEQYF,TGCAGTGCTAGAGACCCACTCGCGGGCAACTCCTACGAGCAGTACTTC
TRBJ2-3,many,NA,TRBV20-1,CSAPDLTDTQYF,TGCAGTGCTCCGGACCTCACAGATACGCAGTATTTT
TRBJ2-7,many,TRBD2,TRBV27,CASSPLGTGAGGLDEQYF,TGTGCCAGCAGTCCCCTGGGAACGGGTGCGGGGGGTTTGGACGAGCAGTACTTC
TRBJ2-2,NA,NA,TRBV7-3,CASSGLSRELFF,TGTGCCAGCAGCGGTCTATCTCGGGAGCTGTTTTTT
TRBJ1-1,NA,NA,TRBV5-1,CASTTSGPTNTEAFF,TGCGCCAGCACGACTTCGGGGCCCACAAACACTGAAGCTTTCTTT
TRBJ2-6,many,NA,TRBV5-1,CASSLSPSGANVLTF,TGCGCCAGCAGCTTGTCCCCCTCTGGGGCCAACGTCCTGACTTTC
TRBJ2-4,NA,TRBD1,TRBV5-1,CASSLEGVGGENIQYF,TGCGCCAGCAGCTTGGAGGGTGTAGGGGGCGAAAACATTCAGTACTTC
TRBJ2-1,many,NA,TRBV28,CASRERTPYNEQFF,TGTGCCAGCAGGGAAAGGACACCATACAATGAGCAGTTCTTC
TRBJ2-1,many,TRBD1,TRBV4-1,CASSQARGRGGEQFF,TGCGCCAGCAGCCAAGCCAGGGGGCGAGGGGGTGAGCAGTTCTTC
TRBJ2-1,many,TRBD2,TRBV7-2,CASRFSGSSYNEQFF,TGTGCCAGCAGGTTTAGCGGGAGCTCCTACAATGAGCAGTTCTTC
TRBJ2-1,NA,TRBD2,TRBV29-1,CSVGGGYNEQFF,TGCAGCGTTGGGGGGGGGTACAATGAGCAGTTCTTC
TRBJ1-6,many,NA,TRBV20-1,CSARDPASSYNSPLHF,TGCAGTGCTAGAGATCCAGCAAGCTCCTATAATTCACCCCTCCACTTT
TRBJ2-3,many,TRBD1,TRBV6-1,CASSGGQAWVSTDTQYF,TGTGCCAGCAGTGGGGGACAGGCCTGGGTTAGCACAGATACGCAGTATTTT
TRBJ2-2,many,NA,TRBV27,CASSSGFNTGELFF,TGTGCCAGCAGTTCAGGGTTCAACACCGGGGAGCTGTTTTTT
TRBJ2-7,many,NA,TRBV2,CASSQEQGRYEQYF,TGTGCCAGCAGTCAGGAACAGGGAAGATACGAGCAGTACTTC
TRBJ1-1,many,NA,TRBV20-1,CSARAAGRETEAFF,TGCAGTGCTAGAGCAGCGGGCAGGGAGACTGAAGCTTTCTTT
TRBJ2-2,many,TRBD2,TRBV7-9,CASSSLEQREGRSNTGELFF,TGTGCCAGCAGCTCCCTGGAACAGCGGGAGGGCCGCTCCAACACCGGGGAGCTGTTTTTT
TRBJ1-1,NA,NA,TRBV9,CASSVLASVNTEAFF,TGTGCCAGCAGCGTACTTGCCTCCGTGAACACTGAAGCTTTCTTT
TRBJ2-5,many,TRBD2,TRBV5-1,CASSSAGGYETQYF,TGCGCCAGCAGTTCGGCGGGAGGGTACGAGACCCAGTACTTC
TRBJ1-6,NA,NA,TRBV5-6,CASSLGPQAGNSHLHF,TGTGCCAGCAGCTTGGGACCCCAGGCCGGCAATTCACACCTCCACTTT
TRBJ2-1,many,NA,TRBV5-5,CASNPGGRNEQFF,TGTGCCAGCAACCCAGGAGGGAGGAATGAGCAGTTCTTC
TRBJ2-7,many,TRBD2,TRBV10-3,CAIRRTSGTSYEQYF,TGTGCCATCAGGAGGACTAGCGGGACATCCTACGAGCAGTACTTC
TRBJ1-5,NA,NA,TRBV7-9,CASRSGQSNQPQHF,TGTGCCAGCAGGTCAGGGCAGAGCAATCAGCCCCAGCATTTT
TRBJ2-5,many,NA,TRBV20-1,CSAQANSQETQYF,TGCAGTGCCCAGGCCAACAGTCAAGAGACCCAGTACTTC
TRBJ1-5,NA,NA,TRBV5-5,CASSPGQLDHPQHF,TGTGCCAGCAGCCCGGGACAACTTGATCATCCCCAGCATTTT
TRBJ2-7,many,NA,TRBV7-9,CARSAGADTYEQYF,TGTGCCAGGAGCGCAGGGGCCGACACCTACGAGCAGTACTTC
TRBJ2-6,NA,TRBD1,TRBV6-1,CASSEGTGVNVLTF,TGTGCCAGCAGTGAAGGGACAGGGGTCAACGTCCTGACTTTC
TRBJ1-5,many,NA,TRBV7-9,CASSLGQAQPQHF,TGTGCCAGCAGCTTAGGGCAGGCTCAGCCCCAGCATTTT
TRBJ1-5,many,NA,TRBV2,CASSIRGRGQPQHF,TGTGCCAGCAGTATCCGGGGGCGCGGTCAGCCCCAGCATTTT
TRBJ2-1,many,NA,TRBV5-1,CASSLWGQGSSYNEQFF,TGCGCCAGCAGCTTGTGGGGTCAGGGCTCCTCCTACAATGAGCAGTTCTTC
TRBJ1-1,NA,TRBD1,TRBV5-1,CASSLGTGALTEAFF,TGCGCCAGCAGCTTGGGGACAGGGGCACTCACTGAAGCTTTCTTT
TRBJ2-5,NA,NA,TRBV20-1,CSARDVPGWEQETQYF,TGCAGTGCTAGAGATGTGCCGGGGTGGGAGCAAGAGACCCAGTACTTC
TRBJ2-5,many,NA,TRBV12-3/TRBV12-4,CASSFREETQYF,TGTGCCAGCAGTTTTCGAGAAGAGACCCAGTACTTC
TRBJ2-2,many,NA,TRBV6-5,CASSYGPTPGRELFF,TGTGCCAGCAGTTACGGGCCCACCCCGGGCAGGGAGCTGTTTTTT
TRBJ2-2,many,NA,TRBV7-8,CASTRTGNTGELFF,TGTGCCAGTACTCGGACGGGGAACACCGGGGAGCTGTTTTTT
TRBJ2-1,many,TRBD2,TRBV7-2,CASSLEGQRGEGEQFF,TGTGCCAGCAGCTTAGAAGGGCAGCGGGGCGAGGGTGAGCAGTTCTTC
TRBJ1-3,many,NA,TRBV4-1,CASSQELGAGGFGNTIYF,TGCGCCAGCAGCCAAGAACTCGGGGCGGGGGGATTTGGAAACACCATATATTTT
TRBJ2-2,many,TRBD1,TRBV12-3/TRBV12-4,CASSPQGVGELFF,TGTGCCAGCAGTCCGCAGGGGGTCGGGGAGCTGTTTTTT
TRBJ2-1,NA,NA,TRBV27,CASSTDSLGGAQFF,TGTGCCAGCAGTACCGATAGCTTGGGGGGCGCACAGTTCTTC
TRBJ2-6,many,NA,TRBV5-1,CASSRGDNMGPGANVLTF,TGCGCCAGCAGCCGCGGCGACAACATGGGTCCCGGGGCCAACGTCCTGACTTTC
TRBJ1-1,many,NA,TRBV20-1,CSAMRRGSRTEAFF,TGCAGTGCCATGAGGCGGGGCTCGAGAACTGAAGCTTTCTTT
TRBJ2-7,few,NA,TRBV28,CASSLLGAGFHEQYF,TGTGCCAGCAGTCTTCTGGGTGCTGGGTTCCACGAGCAGTACTTC
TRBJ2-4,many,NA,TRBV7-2,CASTNIAKNIQYF,TGTGCCAGCACTAATATAGCCAAAAACATTCAGTACTTC
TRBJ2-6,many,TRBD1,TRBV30,CACRRDRALSGANVLTF,TGTGCCTGCCGCCGGGACAGGGCCCTCTCTGGGGCCAACGTCCTGACTTTC
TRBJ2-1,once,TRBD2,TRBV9,CASVGLAGGGGNEQFF,TGTGCCAGCGTAGGACTAGCGGGAGGGGGGGGCAATGAGCAGTTCTTC
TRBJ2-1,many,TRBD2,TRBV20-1,CSAVRRAGGRYNEQFF,TGCAGTGCTGTCCGGCGAGCGGGAGGAAGGTACAATGAGCAGTTCTTC
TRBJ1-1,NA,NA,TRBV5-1,CARTAQRGANTEAFF,TGCGCCAGGACCGCCCAAAGGGGAGCGAACACTGAAGCTTTCTTT
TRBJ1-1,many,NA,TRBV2,CASSGEVRAEAFF,TGTGCCAGCAGTGGCGAGGTGAGAGCTGAAGCTTTCTTT
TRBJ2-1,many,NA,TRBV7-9,CASSLRQIISAGNEQFF,TGTGCCAGCAGCTTAAGACAGATCATCTCCGCGGGGAATGAGCAGTTCTTC
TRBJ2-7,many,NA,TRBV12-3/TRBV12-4,CASSLGTRGYEQYF,TGTGCCAGCAGTTTAGGCACCCGCGGTTACGAGCAGTACTTC